A selection of T cell receptor beta chains follows, all from one sample in a study of shared clonotypes between healthy human individuals. Profiling relied on immunoSEQ multiplex PCR, and the TCRdb table lists in-frame clones only, not all of them. Among 1.6 million or so clones, around 95% were seen once, and the ten largest hold 1% to 1.5%. The sample consisted of naive CD4+ T cells sorted from blood. The source is a young man in good health. Both conserved end residues are trimmed from each CDR3. The order of the fields is clone size, V gene, J gene, CDR3 protein. Rows give clone size only sometimes, using once, few, many, or a class for an expanded clone.

.	TRBV7-2	TRBJ2-5	ASSSAGTSGDRAQY
few	TRBV6-5	TRBJ1-1	ASSLDRVRTEAF
few	TRBV5-1	TRBJ2-5	ASSTGTGWETQY
.	TRBV30	TRBJ2-7	ACYDRLSYEQY
.	TRBV5-1	TRBJ2-1	ASSPIGLAGDNEQF
.	TRBV19	TRBJ2-4	ASSKSTGGGGKNIQY
.	TRBV28	TRBJ1-2	ASSHRNYGYT
.	TRBV25-1	TRBJ2-2	ASSPSSSGNTGELF
once	TRBV20-1	TRBJ1-1	SASAGAEAF
.	TRBV28	TRBJ2-7	ASSLRQGASYEQY
.	TRBV7-9	TRBJ1-1	ASSHDARNTEAF
.	TRBV9	TRBJ2-2	ASSVASWDTGELF
.	TRBV10-1	TRBJ2-3	ASSESVGADTQY
.	TRBV5-6	TRBJ2-7	ASSHSGTFAYEQY
.	TRBV18	TRBJ1-5	ASSESNSNQPQH
.	TRBV13	TRBJ2-7	ASSGTNYEQY
.	TRBV28	TRBJ2-7	ASSPPTYEQY
.	TRBV5-1	TRBJ2-7	ASSQDRGFNEQY
.	TRBV5-6	TRBJ2-2	ASSWGLAGNTGELF
.	TRBV9	TRBJ2-7	ASSVVLGDEQY
.	TRBV10-3	TRBJ2-3	AITVAGFTDTQY
.	TRBV9	TRBJ2-1	ASSVSGGDYNEQF
.	TRBV9	TRBJ2-4	ASSVGDGLAKNIQY
.	TRBV29-1	TRBJ2-1	SVEGRLAGQF
.	TRBV27	TRBJ1-2	ASSLRAGGINYGYT
once	TRBV29-1	TRBJ1-1	SVRQPLNLEAF
.	TRBV5-1	TRBJ2-2	ASSLESGFANTGELF
.	TRBV2	TRBJ1-2	ASRATGGNYGYT
.	TRBV5-1	TRBJ2-2	ASSIGYRAGFAGELF
.	TRBV9	TRBJ1-1	ASSVNRETEAF
.	TRBV5-1	TRBJ2-2	ASSPGQGGTGELF
.	TRBV18	TRBJ2-5	ASSPFTGGETQY
.	TRBV11-2	TRBJ1-2	ASSLRRQGSST
.	TRBV14	TRBJ2-3	ASSQTRRADTQY
.	TRBV11-2	TRBJ1-2	ASTRDSHYGYT
.	TRBV10-3	TRBJ2-3	AISGLAGGSSDTQY
.	TRBV7-7	TRBJ2-7	ASSLDPNQGSEQY
.	TRBV7-2	TRBJ1-1	ASSFSSYTEAF
.	TRBV19	TRBJ2-1	ASSPRDLPSSYNEQF
.	TRBV19	TRBJ1-2	ASSTHHDRAATYGYT
.	TRBV30	TRBJ2-7	AWSRGGESEQY
.	TRBV7-9	TRBJ2-2	ASSRPTGVFTGELF
.	TRBV27	TRBJ2-3	ASSLGWGPSEDTQY
.	TRBV7-2	TRBJ1-1	ASSLVTGTEAF
.	TRBV5-5	TRBJ1-2	ASSLGPRGYT
.	TRBV2	TRBJ1-2	ASNFPGSYDGYT
.	TRBV10-2	TRBJ2-1	ASKGTSGYYNEQF
.	TRBV7-2	TRBJ2-2	ASSLGPVPGELF
.	TRBV11-2	TRBJ2-7	ASSPERETYEQY
.	TRBV5-1	TRBJ2-7	ASSPVGQEQY